The 7 T cell receptor beta chains below all came from one sample that was sequenced in a study of T cells after yellow fever vaccination. TCRdb reprocessed the 5' RACE reads with MiXCR, giving one entry per CDR3 protein. Found here are approximately 340,000 distinct CDR3 sequences, roughly 8.7% of them singletons; the top ten hold under 20%. The material sequenced was PBMCs, taken on the day of the first yellow fever vaccination. The receptors were gathered from a man aged 18 to 35 who received the YFV17D yellow fever vaccine.

The V call is TRBV27, the J call TRBJ2-3; D is undetermined. This CDR3 is 15 amino acids long. Trimming took off 6 bases at V and 1 base at J, with 14 bases between the two ends. CDR1 and CDR2 (germline): MNHEY, SMNVEV (reference sequence). The DNA for the CDR3 is TGTGCCAGCAGGCTAATGGCCTCTGGCACAGATACGCAGTATTTT. It is translated as CASRLMASGTDTQYF.

This sequence joins TRBV20-1 and TRBJ1-4; no firm D call. Between the trimmed V and J ends, which lost 3 bases and 14 bases, there was a span of 10 bases. The germline V gene encodes CDR1 DFQATT and CDR2 SNEGSKA (reference sequence). The CDR3 spans 10 residues. The CDR3 region has the DNA TGCAGTGCTAGTCTGGCCCTGCTGTTTTTT. Translating it yields CSASLALLFF.

This clonotype has a count of ten or more. This chain joins TRBV27 and TRBJ1-5; 7 positions agree with TRBD1. V shed 6 bases and J 7 bases; nucleotides not matched to a gene: 12. This CDR3 comprises 15 residues. Per germline, CDR1 MNHEY and CDR2 SMNVEV (reference sequence). The CDR3 is CASSRQGGATQPQHF. CDR3 in DNA: TGTGCCAGCAGCCGCCAGGGGGGCGCGACGCAGCCCCAGCATTTT.

This clonotype was found many times. The V call is TRBV20-1, the J call TRBJ2-3; TRBD2 agrees at 7 bases. This CDR3 region has 14 residues. V lost 4 bases, J lost 1 base, and 5 bases stayed unmatched. In germline, CDR1 is DFQATT, CDR2 SNEGSKA (reference sequence). The CDR3 region is CSAIRGGGTDTQYF. The CDR3 nucleotides are TGCAGTGCTATTCGCGGGGGAGGCACAGATACGCAGTATTTT.

This clonotype was recorded a few times. The chain has TRBV20-1 and TRBJ1-4, with 8 positions matching TRBD1. This CDR3 comprises 13 residues. After removal of 5 bases from V and 8 bases from J, the junction contained 7 bases not matched to a gene. Germline lookup yields CDR1 DFQATT and CDR2 SNEGSKA (reference sequence). CDR3 in DNA: TGCAGTGCTCCTCGACAGGGGCAAGAAAAACTGTTTTTT. Protein sequence: CSAPRQGQEKLFF.

Comment on this clonotype: The CDR3 ends on some other residue instead of the conserved phenylalanine or tryptophan, so this is likely a read error. The chain is built from TRBV3-1 and TRBJ2-5; D not resolved. The CDR3 is 15 amino acids. Germline values: CDR1 LGHDT, CDR2 YNNKEL (reference sequence). V was clipped by 0 bases and J by 3 bases, with 11 bases between them. CDR3 residues: CASSQDVRTEETQYS. The CDR3 DNA follows: TGTGCCAGCAGCCAAGATGTTAGGACGGAAGAGACCCAGTACTCC.

At least ten counts were recorded for this clonotype. The chain is built from TRBV6-2 or TRBV6-3 and TRBJ2-7, with a possible D match to TRBD1 (5 bases). The germline gives CDR1 MNHEY, CDR2 SVGEGT. The CDR3 covers 13 residues. Between the trimmed V and J ends, which lost 5 bases and 3 bases, there was a span of 11 bases. CDR3: CASSPIQVYEQYF. The CDR3 DNA follows: TGTGCCAGCAGTCCCATACAGGTCTACGAGCAGTACTTC.